This record concerns one T cell receptor beta chain sequence. This same CDR3 is encoded by further DNA sequences in the sample. These data originate in a study of blood T cell repertoires in COVID-19. TCRdb's copy holds only in-frame clones and misses some; the assay was immunoSEQ multiplex PCR. The sample consists of approximately 200,000 clones, around 80% of them appearing once. Germline assignment: CDR1 MDHEN and CDR2 SYDVKM. The CDR3 has 11 residues. Trimming took off 3 bases at V and 7 bases at J, with 4 bases between the two ends. Sample: peripheral blood. The chain has TRBV28 and TRBJ2-1; D remains unclear. This receptor was identified in a human donor with acute or convalescent COVID-19. The donor label of this sample is uncertain. The CDR3 sequence: CASSLRNEQFF. CDR3 sequence (DNA): TGTGCCAGCAGTTTGAGGAATGAGCAGTTCTTC.